These 18 T cell receptor beta chains originate from one sample sequenced in a study of T cells expressing NK-cell markers. Using the 5' RACE reads, TCRdb records one entry per CDR3 protein without DNA. The sample has 160,000 or so distinct CDR3 sequences. Sequencing was performed on blood T cells: a sorted CD56 or NKG2C T cell subset, CD4+ or CD8+ T cells, or bulk PBMC T cells (not recorded which). The receptors originated from a woman aged 18-70 years in good health.

CDR3 sequence: CASSLSGVETQYF. This chain uses TRBV5-6 with TRBJ2-5. Germline values: CDR1 SGHDT, CDR2 YYEEEE. CDR3 length: 13 residues.

The V and J genes are TRBV12-3 or TRBV12-4 and TRBJ2-1; TCRdb designates TRBD1, a call that cannot be tested without DNA. This CDR3 is built from 15 residues. The CDR3 sequence: CASSLSSRGGGEQFF.

The chain recombines TRBV4-1 with TRBJ2-1; TCRdb proposes TRBD1, but this gene call is untestable without DNA. This CDR3 is built from 15 residues. In germline, CDR1 is MGHRA, CDR2 YSYEKL. The CDR3 reads CASSQATGAYNEQFF.

The chain carries TRBV20-1 and TRBJ1-1; TCRdb proposes TRBD1, but this gene call is untestable without DNA. The CDR3 is made up of 14 amino acids. The V gene's germline CDR1 is DFQATT and CDR2 SNEGSKA (reference sequence). The CDR3 is CSARPWDKNTEAFF.

The chain joins TRBV20-1 to TRBJ1-2. The CDR3 spans 12 residues. CDR1 is DFQATT and CDR2 is SNEGSKA in the germline V gene (reference sequence). CDR3 amino acids: CSALQLAYGYTF.

This sequence joins TRBV7-2 and TRBJ2-3; TCRdb's D call, TRBD2, is unchecked because there is no DNA. This CDR3 region has 13 residues. Germline values: CDR1 SGHTA, CDR2 FQGNSA. CDR3 sequence: CASSLDYSGIQYF.

The chain uses TRBV10-3 and TRBJ1-2; TCRdb's D call, TRBD1, is unchecked because there is no DNA. Germline V lookup: CDR1 ENHRY, CDR2 SYGVKD. The length of the CDR3 is 13 residues. This chain's CDR3 is CATRDRDNYGYTF.

The rearrangement joins TRBV7-9 to TRBJ2-1. The CDR3 spans 16 residues. The germline V gene has CDR1 SEHNR and CDR2 FQNEAQ (reference sequence). The CDR3 reads CASSLAGIDLYNEQFF.

The rearrangement uses TRBV5-1 and TRBJ1-1; TCRdb names TRBD1, which stays unverified in the absence of DNA. CDR1 is SGHRS and CDR2 is YFSETQ in the germline V gene. The CDR3 length is 14 residues. The CDR3 spells CASSIQAEATEAFF.

This chain connects TRBV20-1 to TRBJ2-7; TCRdb picks TRBD2, but there is no DNA to check that call. Germline V gives CDR1 DFQATT, CDR2 SNEGSKA (reference sequence). The CDR3 is made up of 15 amino acids. CDR3 region: CSASIAGPPSYEQYF.

This CDR3 is CAISSQAGYNEQFF. This chain uses TRBV10-3 with TRBJ2-1; TCRdb calls TRBD2, which cannot be checked without DNA. CDR3 length equals 14 residues. Germline values: CDR1 ENHRY, CDR2 SYGVKD.

The chain recombines TRBV3-1 with TRBJ2-7. Germline V CDR1 and CDR2: LGHDT, YNNKEL (reference sequence). This CDR3 is 14 amino acids long. The CDR3 sequence: CASSQYDVSGEQYF.

The CDR3 loop reads CASSQEGQWEQYF. The chain recombines TRBV4-1 with TRBJ2-7; the TCRdb call, TRBD2, lacks DNA for checking. Germline V gene data show CDR1 as MGHRA and CDR2 as YSYEKL. The CDR3 extends over 13 amino acids.

The rearrangement links TRBV7-2 to TRBJ2-4; TCRdb names TRBD1, which stays unverified in the absence of DNA. The CDR3 length is 14 residues. Looked up from germline, CDR1 is SGHTA and CDR2 is FQGNSA. CDR3 loop: CASSPRGAKNIQYF.

CDR3 sequence: CASSYNREIEQYF. The V gene is TRBV6-5, the J gene TRBJ2-7; the TRBD1 assignment by TCRdb is unverifiable without DNA. This CDR3 has 13 amino acids. From germline, CDR1 is MNHEY and CDR2 SVGAGI.

J is TRBJ2-1 and V is TRBV5-1; TCRdb proposes TRBD2, but this gene call is untestable without DNA. In germline, CDR1 is SGHRS, CDR2 YFSETQ. The CDR3 has 15 residues. CDR3 loop: CASSLGVSGVNEQFF.

The CDR3 here is CSVGYKNTGELFF. The chain is built from TRBV29-1 and TRBJ2-2. CDR3 length equals 13 residues. Germline CDR1 is SQVTM and CDR2 is ANQGSEA.

The chain recombines TRBV10-3 with TRBJ1-2; TCRdb calls TRBD1, which cannot be checked without DNA. The CDR3 extends over 11 amino acids. Germline CDR1 and CDR2: ENHRY and SYGVKD. The CDR3: CAIRQNYGYTF.